A selection of T cell receptor beta chains follows, all from one sample in a study of response to subunit inactivated influenza vaccine. MiXCR, applied by TCRdb to the RT-PCR reads, yields one record per CDR3 protein. This sample has around 500,000 distinct CDR3 sequences, with around 9.9% found just once. Sequenced material: PBMCs from blood, taken 35 to 45 days after vaccination. These TCRs come from a man aged 50-60 years who received an inactivated influenza vaccine. CDR3s include the opening cysteine and the closing phenylalanine or tryptophan.

j_gene: TRBJ2-3
v_gene: TRBV7-7
CDR3aa: CASSLEPLDTQYF

j_gene: TRBJ2-1
v_gene: TRBV6-1
CDR3aa: CASRIQGRGNEQFF

j_gene: TRBJ2-3
v_gene: TRBV5-1
CDR3aa: CASSAPGGDIVTDTQYF

j_gene: TRBJ1-2
v_gene: TRBV9
CDR3aa: CASSARGSANYGYTF

j_gene: TRBJ1-1
v_gene: TRBV6-2/TRBV6-3
CDR3aa: CASGAYRLATEAFF

j_gene: TRBJ2-3
v_gene: TRBV7-2
CDR3aa: CASSFYADTQYF

j_gene: TRBJ2-3
v_gene: TRBV7-2
CDR3aa: CASSAPLAPSTDTQYF

j_gene: TRBJ2-2
v_gene: TRBV9
CDR3aa: CASSAGTGPFNTGELFF

j_gene: TRBJ1-1
v_gene: TRBV5-1
CDR3aa: CASSPPEGQAFF

j_gene: TRBJ2-1
v_gene: TRBV11-2
CDR3aa: CASSLPPLSRRSSYNEQFF

j_gene: TRBJ2-7
v_gene: TRBV27
CDR3aa: CASSLLSSGSREQYF

j_gene: TRBJ2-6
v_gene: TRBV29-1
CDR3aa: CSVEVKGANVLTF

j_gene: TRBJ2-7
v_gene: TRBV6-2/TRBV6-3
CDR3aa: CASNLPGQSYEQYF

j_gene: TRBJ1-1
v_gene: TRBV5-1
CDR3aa: CASSLAGLSGAFF

j_gene: TRBJ2-1
v_gene: TRBV6-6
CDR3aa: CASSWTAYNEQFF

j_gene: TRBJ2-1
v_gene: TRBV21-1
CDR3aa: CASSKATGTDNEQFF

j_gene: TRBJ2-2
v_gene: TRBV5-1
CDR3aa: CASSLTGAGELFF

j_gene: TRBJ2-3
v_gene: TRBV6-1
CDR3aa: CASSDSLAVGTDTQYF

j_gene: TRBJ2-4
v_gene: TRBV6-2/TRBV6-3
CDR3aa: CASSYSSERILAKNIQYF

j_gene: TRBJ2-7
v_gene: TRBV12-3/TRBV12-4
CDR3aa: CASSLRTGGLYEQYF

j_gene: TRBJ2-7
v_gene: TRBV7-8
CDR3aa: CASSLAGGVGNEQYF

j_gene: TRBJ2-2
v_gene: TRBV11-2
CDR3aa: CASSWGQSTGELFF

j_gene: TRBJ2-3
v_gene: TRBV11-2
CDR3aa: CASSLTGTGLLDTQYF

j_gene: TRBJ2-1
v_gene: TRBV5-1
CDR3aa: CASRYDTGESDEQFF

j_gene: TRBJ1-1
v_gene: TRBV11-2
CDR3aa: CASSLLQGRNTEAFF

j_gene: TRBJ2-2
v_gene: TRBV6-5
CDR3aa: CASSYTSAGELFF

j_gene: TRBJ2-7
v_gene: TRBV15
CDR3aa: CATSMGHPYEQYF

j_gene: TRBJ2-2
v_gene: TRBV5-5
CDR3aa: CASSTGHGSIGELFF

j_gene: TRBJ2-1
v_gene: TRBV27
CDR3aa: CASSLGTGAYNEQFF

j_gene: TRBJ2-7
v_gene: TRBV6-1
CDR3aa: CASRSGTGDYEQYF

j_gene: TRBJ1-3
v_gene: TRBV7-9
CDR3aa: CASSSDRSGNTIYF

j_gene: TRBJ2-1
v_gene: TRBV29-1
CDR3aa: CSVAPPRFYNEQFF

j_gene: TRBJ1-2
v_gene: TRBV30
CDR3aa: CAWSVRGANYGYTF

j_gene: TRBJ2-5
v_gene: TRBV5-5
CDR3aa: CASSLSRQGGETQYF

j_gene: TRBJ2-7
v_gene: TRBV9
CDR3aa: CASSPLAKSSYEQYF

j_gene: TRBJ2-5
v_gene: TRBV25-1
CDR3aa: CASSELESSQETQYF

j_gene: TRBJ2-7
v_gene: TRBV30
CDR3aa: CACPSPGSSYEQYF

j_gene: TRBJ2-1
v_gene: TRBV12-3/TRBV12-4
CDR3aa: CASTLRSGSWSYNEQFF

j_gene: TRBJ1-3
v_gene: TRBV12-3/TRBV12-4
CDR3aa: CAKTTAGGNTIYF

j_gene: TRBJ2-1
v_gene: TRBV20-1
CDR3aa: CSARGSSRPYNEQFF

j_gene: TRBJ2-2
v_gene: TRBV29-1
CDR3aa: CSARTSGSANTGELFF

j_gene: TRBJ2-7
v_gene: TRBV24-1
CDR3aa: CATSEAGDSYEQYF

j_gene: TRBJ1-2
v_gene: TRBV5-1
CDR3aa: CASSPGQGNIYGYTF

j_gene: TRBJ2-6
v_gene: TRBV7-9
CDR3aa: CASSRSGANVLTF

j_gene: TRBJ2-7
v_gene: TRBV5-1
CDR3aa: CASSPLPTGGIEQYF

j_gene: TRBJ2-2
v_gene: TRBV30
CDR3aa: CAWGPNTGELFF

j_gene: TRBJ2-2
v_gene: TRBV19
CDR3aa: CASSIARSTGELFF

j_gene: TRBJ2-7
v_gene: TRBV5-1
CDR3aa: CASSLEQGFYEQYF

j_gene: TRBJ1-5
v_gene: TRBV4-3
CDR3aa: CASSQDGQRDQPQHF

j_gene: TRBJ2-1
v_gene: TRBV7-2
CDR3aa: CASSLGGGGRVGNEQFF

j_gene: TRBJ2-1
v_gene: TRBV12-3/TRBV12-4
CDR3aa: CASTWRVSEQFF

j_gene: TRBJ1-2
v_gene: TRBV28
CDR3aa: CASSPPDRDYGYTF

j_gene: TRBJ2-3
v_gene: TRBV2
CDR3aa: CASSLRQASTDTQYF

j_gene: TRBJ2-7
v_gene: TRBV9
CDR3aa: CASSPRSTAIYEQYF

j_gene: TRBJ2-3
v_gene: TRBV4-3
CDR3aa: CASSQDWPRPDTQYF

j_gene: TRBJ2-5
v_gene: TRBV6-6
CDR3aa: CASSEKETQYF

j_gene: TRBJ1-4
v_gene: TRBV5-1
CDR3aa: CASSLSPLEKLFF

j_gene: TRBJ2-1
v_gene: TRBV10-2
CDR3aa: CASSLPPLAGAYNEQFF

j_gene: TRBJ2-7
v_gene: TRBV20-1
CDR3aa: CSARSTRGTYEQYF